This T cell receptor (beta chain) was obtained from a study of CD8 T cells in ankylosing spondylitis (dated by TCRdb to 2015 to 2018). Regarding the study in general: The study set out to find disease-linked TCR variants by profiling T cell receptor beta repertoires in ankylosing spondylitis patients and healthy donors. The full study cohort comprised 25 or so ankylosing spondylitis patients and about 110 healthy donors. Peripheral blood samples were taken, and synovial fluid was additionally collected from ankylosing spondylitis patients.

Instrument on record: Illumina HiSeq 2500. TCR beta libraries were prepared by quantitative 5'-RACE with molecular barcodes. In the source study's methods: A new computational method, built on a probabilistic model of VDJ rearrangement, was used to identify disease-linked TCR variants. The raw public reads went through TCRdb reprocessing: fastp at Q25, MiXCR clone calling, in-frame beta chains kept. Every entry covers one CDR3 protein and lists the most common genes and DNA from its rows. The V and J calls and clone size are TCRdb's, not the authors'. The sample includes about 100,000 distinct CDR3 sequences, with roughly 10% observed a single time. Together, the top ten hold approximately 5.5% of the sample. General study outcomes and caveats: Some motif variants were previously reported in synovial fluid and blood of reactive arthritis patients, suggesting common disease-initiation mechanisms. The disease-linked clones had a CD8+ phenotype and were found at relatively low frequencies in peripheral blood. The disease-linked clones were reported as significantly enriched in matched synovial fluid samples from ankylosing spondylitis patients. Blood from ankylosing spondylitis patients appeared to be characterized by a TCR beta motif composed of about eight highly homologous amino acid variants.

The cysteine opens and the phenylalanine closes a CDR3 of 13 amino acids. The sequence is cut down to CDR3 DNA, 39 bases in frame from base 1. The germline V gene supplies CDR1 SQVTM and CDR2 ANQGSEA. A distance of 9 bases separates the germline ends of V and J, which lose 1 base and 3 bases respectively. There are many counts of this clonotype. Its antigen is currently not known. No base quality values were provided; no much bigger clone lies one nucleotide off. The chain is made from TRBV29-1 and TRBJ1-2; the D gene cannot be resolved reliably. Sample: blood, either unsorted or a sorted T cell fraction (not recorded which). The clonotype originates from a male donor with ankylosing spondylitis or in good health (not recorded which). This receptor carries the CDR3 CSVEVMDDYGYTF. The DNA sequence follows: TGCAGCGTTGAAGTTATGGACGACTATGGCTACACCTTC. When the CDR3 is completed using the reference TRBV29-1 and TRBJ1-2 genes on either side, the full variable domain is SAVISQKPSRDICQRGTSLTIQCQVDSQVTMMFWYRQQPGQSLTLIATANQGSEATYESGFVIDKFPISRPNLTFSTLTVSNMSPEDSSIYLCSVEVMDDYGYTFGSGTRLTVV.